This entry lists 4 T cell receptor beta chains sequenced from one sample in a study of cytomegalovirus exposure and HLA in healthy donors. Primers included in the PCR were 60 Vbeta and 13 Jbeta primers. The protocol was immunoSEQ multiplex PCR, while the TCRdb copy is restricted to in-frame clones and leaves out a portion. This table has tens of thousands of clones, 65% to 70% appearing once. Material for sequencing was PBMCs. These receptors were collected from a woman in her 30s in good health and CMV-seronegative.

Concerning this clone: A much larger clone differs by one base, so this may be a read error. The chain has TRBV11-2 and TRBJ2-5, with 7 bases identical to TRBD2. Trimming took 5 bases from V and 4 from J; bases not matched to a gene: 4. The germline V gene has CDR1 SGHAT and CDR2 FQNNGV. The CDR3 consists of 13 residues. CDR3 protein: CASSPGRGETQYF. In DNA form, the CDR3 reads TGTGCCAGCAGCCCGGGGAGGGGAGAGACCCAGTACTTC.

CDR3 in amino acids: CASSLTDQETQYF. CDR3 DNA: TGTGCCAGCAGCCTAACGGACCAAGAGACCCAGTACTTC. This chain links TRBV7-2 with TRBJ2-5; no reliable D call. Looked up from germline, CDR1 is SGHTA and CDR2 is FQGNSA. The CDR3 totals 13 residues. With 5 bases removed from V and 0 bases from J, the gap between germline ends came to 7 bases. The full variable domain, with the rest looked up from reference TRBV7-2 and TRBJ2-5, is GAGVSQSPSNKVTEKGKDVELRCDPISGHTALYWYRQSLGQGLEFLIYFQGNSAPDKSGLPSDRFSAERTGGSVSTLTIQRTQQEDSAVYLCASSLTDQETQYFGPGTRLLVL.

V gene TRBV29-1 combines with J gene TRBJ1-2, with D tentatively TRBD1 (6 bases). The CDR3 is 12 amino acids. V was pared by 4 bases and J by 4 bases, with 10 bases between. The V gene's germline CDR1 is SQVTM and CDR2 ANQGSEA. In nucleotides, the CDR3 is TGCAGCGTTGCCGGACAGCTCTATGGCTACACCTTC. As protein: CSVAGQLYGYTF.

This chain connects TRBV2 to TRBJ2-5, with D possibly being TRBD2 (6 bases). This CDR3 is built from 12 residues. Deletions cut 8 bases from V and 5 bases from J, with 12 bases between. Per the germline V gene, CDR1 is SNHLY and CDR2 is FYNNEI. CDR3 coding DNA: TGTGCCAGCGGAGGGGAGCAGGAGACCCAGTACTTC. This encodes CASGGEQETQYF.